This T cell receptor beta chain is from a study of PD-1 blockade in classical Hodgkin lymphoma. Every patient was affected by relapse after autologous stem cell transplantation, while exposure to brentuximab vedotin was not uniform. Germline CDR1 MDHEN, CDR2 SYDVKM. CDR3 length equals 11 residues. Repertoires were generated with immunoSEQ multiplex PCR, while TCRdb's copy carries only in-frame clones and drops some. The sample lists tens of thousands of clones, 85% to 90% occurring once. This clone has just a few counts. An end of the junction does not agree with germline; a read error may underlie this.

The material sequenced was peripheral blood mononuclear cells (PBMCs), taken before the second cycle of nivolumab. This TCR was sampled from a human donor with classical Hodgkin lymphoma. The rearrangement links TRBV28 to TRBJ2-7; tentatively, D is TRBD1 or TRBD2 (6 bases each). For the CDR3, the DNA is TGTGCCAGCAGTATTGGAGGGGGTGAAGTCTTC. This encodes CASSIGGGEVF. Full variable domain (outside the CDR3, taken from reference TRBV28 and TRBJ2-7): DVKVTQSSRYLVKRTGEKVFLECVQDMDHENMFWYRQDPGLGLRLIYFSYDVKMKEKGDIPEGYSVSREKKERFSLILESASTNQTSMYLCASSIGGGEVFGPGTRLTVT.